What follows are 9 T cell receptor beta chains derived from one specimen sequenced in a study of blood T cell repertoires in COVID-19. Using immunoSEQ multiplex PCR, the repertoire was profiled, and TCRdb retains in-frame clones only, with some absent. The table lists under 550,000 clones, about 90% of them singletons. The sequencing sample was made of peripheral blood. The receptors were sampled from a man between 18 and 35 years old with COVID-19, enrolled during active disease.

The rearrangement uses TRBV11-2 and TRBJ1-2; 8 bases align to TRBD1. J lost 2 bases, V lost 6 bases, and 5 bases had no gene match. Germline CDR1 SGHAT, CDR2 FQNNGV. This CDR3 region has 14 residues. Written as DNA, the CDR3 is TGTGCCAGCAGTCGGACAGGGTTGAACTATGGCTACACCTTC. This translates into CASSRTGLNYGYTF.

This chain connects TRBV7-3 to TRBJ2-3; 12 bases align to TRBD2. Germline V lookup: CDR1 SGHTA, CDR2 FQGTGA. The CDR3 covers 17 residues. Losses at the gene ends were 4 bases for V and 3 bases for J; bases not matched to a gene: 8. In DNA form, the CDR3 reads TGTGCCAGCAGCTCACTATCTAGCGGGAGGGGGACAGATACGCAGTATTTT. Residues: CASSSLSSGRGTDTQYF.

The J gene is TRBJ2-1, the V gene TRBV5-1; the match to TRBD1 covers 7 bases. The CDR3 has 15 residues. Germline V gene sequence: CDR1 SGHRS, CDR2 YFSETQ. The J segment lost 2 bases and the V segment lost 0 bases, leaving 2 bases of the junction unmatched. In DNA, the CDR3 is TGCGCCAGCAGCTTGGAGGGACAGCCCTACAATGAGCAGTTCTTC. It translates to CASSLEGQPYNEQFF.

V usage is TRBV11-3 and J usage is TRBJ2-6, with TRBD1 matching 7 bases. The CDR3 has 19 residues. Germline loops: CDR1 SGHNT, CDR2 YENEEA. The J segment lost 2 bases and the V segment lost 5 bases, leaving 15 bases of the junction unmatched. The CDR3 coding sequence is TGTGCCAGCAGCCCGGAGACAGGGAGCTTTGCCCCTGGGGCCAACGTCCTGACTTTC. The encoded protein is CASSPETGSFAPGANVLTF.

The CDR3 sequence: CASSTSNTGELFF. In DNA, the CDR3 is TGTGCCAGCAGTACATCGAACACCGGGGAGCTGTTTTTT. The genes are TRBV28 and TRBJ2-2; no definite D call. The CDR3 extends over 13 amino acids. Germline V gene data show CDR1 as MDHEN and CDR2 as SYDVKM. Trimming took 5 bases from V and 0 from J, leaving 4 bases between them.

The CDR3: CASSSWDRVHEQYF. The CDR3 DNA follows: TGTGCCAGCAGCTCCTGGGACAGGGTCCACGAGCAGTACTTC. V and J are TRBV7-2 and TRBJ2-7; 9 nucleotides agree with TRBD1. V shed 4 bases, J shed 5 bases, and the junction held 6 bases outside the gene matches. Germline loops: CDR1 SGHTA, CDR2 FQGNSA. The CDR3 is 14 amino acids. Supplemented by reference TRBV7-2 and TRBJ2-7, the full variable domain reads GAGVSQSPSNKVTEKGKDVELRCDPISGHTALYWYRQSLGQGLEFLIYFQGNSAPDKSGLPSDRFSAERTGGSVSTLTIQRTQQEDSAVYLCASSSWDRVHEQYFGPGTRLTVT.

V usage is TRBV19 and J usage is TRBJ2-1; 8 bases line up with TRBD2. Unmatched junction bases numbered 11, after V lost 7 bases and J lost 9 bases. Germline loops: CDR1 LNHDA, CDR2 SQIVND (reference sequence). The CDR3 consists of 14 residues. The CDR3 coding sequence is TGTGCCAGTAAGGAAAGAGTAGCGGGAATTGAGCAGTTCTTC. It specifies CASKERVAGIEQFF.

V is TRBV6-6 and J is TRBJ1-1; 7 bases match TRBD1. J gave up 3 bases and V 8 bases, and 6 bases lay outside the gene matches. CDR1 and CDR2 from the germline V gene are MNHNY and SVGAGI (reference sequence). The CDR3 spans 13 residues. The CDR3 nucleotides read TGTGCCAGCGGCCACAGGGGCGACACTGAAGCTTTCTTT. This codes for CASGHRGDTEAFF.

The chain is built from TRBV18 and TRBJ1-3, with D uncertain. Germline assignment: CDR1 KGHSH and CDR2 LQKENI. This CDR3 comprises 15 residues. V dropped 1 base and J dropped 0 bases, with 7 bases sitting between them. This chain's CDR3 is CASSPREASGNTIYF. DNA of the CDR3: TGTGCCAGCTCACCACGTGAGGCCTCTGGAAACACCATATATTTT.